This T cell receptor beta chain was recovered during a study of blood T cell repertoires in COVID-19. Donors were grouped by their self-reported clinical history. Here immunoSEQ multiplex PCR was the method, and the copy in TCRdb shows in-frame clones only, minus some. The sample holds under 200,000 clones; roughly 86% are singletons and the top ten take approximately 5%. Germline V gene data show CDR1 as SEHNR and CDR2 as FQNEAQ (reference sequence). V was trimmed by 0 bases and J by 6 bases, leaving 12 bases between them. The CDR3 is made up of 15 amino acids. This receptor was obtained from a man aged 40-49 years with acute COVID-19. This chain uses TRBV7-9 with TRBJ1-5; no clear D. The sample comprised PBMCs or T cells enriched from blood (not recorded which). CDR3 sequence: CASSLASGSGQPQHF. The CDR3 nucleotides are TGTGCCAGCAGCTTAGCTTCAGGTTCTGGTCAGCCCCAGCATTTT.